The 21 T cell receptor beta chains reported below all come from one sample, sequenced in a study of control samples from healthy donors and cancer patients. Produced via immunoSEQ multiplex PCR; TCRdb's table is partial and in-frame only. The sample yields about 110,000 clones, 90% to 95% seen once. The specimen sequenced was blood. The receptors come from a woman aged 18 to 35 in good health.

CDR3 bases: TGTGCCAGCAGCCGACGGACCACCCGAGACTCAAACAATGAGCAGTTCTTC. Amino acids: CASSRRTTRDSNNEQFF. V gene TRBV5-4 combines with J gene TRBJ2-1; no definite D call. Deletions cut 4 bases from V and 5 bases from J, with 22 bases between. The CDR3 length is 17 residues. Germline CDR1 reads SGHNT; CDR2 reads YYREEE (reference sequence).

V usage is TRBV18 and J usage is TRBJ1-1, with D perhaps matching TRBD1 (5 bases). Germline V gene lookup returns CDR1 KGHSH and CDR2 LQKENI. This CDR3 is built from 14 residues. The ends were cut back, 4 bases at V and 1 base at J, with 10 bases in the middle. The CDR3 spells CASSRGGQNTEAFF. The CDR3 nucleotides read TGTGCCAGCTCACGGGGCGGCCAGAACACTGAAGCTTTCTTT.

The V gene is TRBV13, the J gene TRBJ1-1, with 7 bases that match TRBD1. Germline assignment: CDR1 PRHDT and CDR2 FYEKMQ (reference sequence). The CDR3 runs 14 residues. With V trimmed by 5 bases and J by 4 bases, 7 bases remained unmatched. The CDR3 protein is CASSQGGLGTEAFF. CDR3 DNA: TGTGCCAGCAGCCAGGGGGGGCTCGGCACTGAAGCTTTCTTT.

The CDR3 DNA is TGTGCCCCCCGACTTAACGGTTCACCCCTCCACTTT. This encodes CAPRLNGSPLHF. The chain has TRBV19 and TRBJ1-6; D is unresolved. Germline CDR1 LNHDA, CDR2 SQIVND (reference sequence). V was trimmed by 11 bases and J by 9 bases, leaving 14 bases between them. The length of the CDR3 is 12 residues.

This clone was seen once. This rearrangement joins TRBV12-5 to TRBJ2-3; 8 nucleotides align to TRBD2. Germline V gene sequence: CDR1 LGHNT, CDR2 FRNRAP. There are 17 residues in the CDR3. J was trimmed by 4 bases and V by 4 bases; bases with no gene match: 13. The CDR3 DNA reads TGTGCTAGTGGTTCGACCCTCAGGGCGGGGGGTGCAGATACGCAGTATTTT. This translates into CASGSTLRAGGADTQYF.

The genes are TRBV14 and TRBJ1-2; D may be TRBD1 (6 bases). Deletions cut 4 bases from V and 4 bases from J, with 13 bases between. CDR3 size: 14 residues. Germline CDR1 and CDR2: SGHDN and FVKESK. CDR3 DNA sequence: TGTGCCAGCAGCCTACAAACAGGGCTCTATGGCTACACCTTC. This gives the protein CASSLQTGLYGYTF.

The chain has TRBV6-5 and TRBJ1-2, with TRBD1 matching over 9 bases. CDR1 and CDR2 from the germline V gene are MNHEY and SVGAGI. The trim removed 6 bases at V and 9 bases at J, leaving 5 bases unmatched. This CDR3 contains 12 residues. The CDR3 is CASSEGQGRYTF. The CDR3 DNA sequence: TGTGCCAGCAGCGAGGGACAGGGACGCTACACCTTC.

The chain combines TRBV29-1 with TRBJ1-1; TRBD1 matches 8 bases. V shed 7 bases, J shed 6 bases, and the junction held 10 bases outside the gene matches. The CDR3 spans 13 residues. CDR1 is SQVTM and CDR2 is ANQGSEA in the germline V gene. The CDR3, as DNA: TGCAGCGCTCTCAGGGGGCCGGGTGCTGAAGCTTTCTTT. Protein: CSALRGPGAEAFF.

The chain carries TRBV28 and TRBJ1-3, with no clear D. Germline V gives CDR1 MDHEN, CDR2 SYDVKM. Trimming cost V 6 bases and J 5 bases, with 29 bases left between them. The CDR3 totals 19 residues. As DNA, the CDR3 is TGTGCCAGCAGCGGGTACGGCCAGGACGGACCCATGGGGAGAAACACCATATATTTT. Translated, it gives CASSGYGQDGPMGRNTIYF.

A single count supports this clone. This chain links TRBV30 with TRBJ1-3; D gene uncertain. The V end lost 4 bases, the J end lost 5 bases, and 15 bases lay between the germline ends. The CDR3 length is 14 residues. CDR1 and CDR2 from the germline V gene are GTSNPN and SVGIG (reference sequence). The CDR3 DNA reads TGTGCCTGGATGGTCCCGGGCGGAAGAAACACCATATATTTT. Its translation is CAWMVPGGRNTIYF.

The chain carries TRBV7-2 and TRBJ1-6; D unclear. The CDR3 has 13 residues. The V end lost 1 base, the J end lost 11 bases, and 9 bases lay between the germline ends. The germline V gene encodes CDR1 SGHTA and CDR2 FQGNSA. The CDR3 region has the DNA TGTGCCAGCAGCTTAGGAGTAGGGACACCCCTCCACTTT. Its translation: CASSLGVGTPLHF.

The CDR3 nucleotides are TGTGCCAGCAGGGCGGCGGAGCGCACTGAGCAGTTCTTC. Amino acid sequence: CASRAAERTEQFF. The gene calls are TRBV7-2 and TRBJ2-1; D is uncertain. CDR1 is SGHTA and CDR2 is FQGNSA in the germline V gene. The CDR3 is 13 residues long. Trimming took off 6 bases at V and 9 bases at J, with 15 bases between the two ends.

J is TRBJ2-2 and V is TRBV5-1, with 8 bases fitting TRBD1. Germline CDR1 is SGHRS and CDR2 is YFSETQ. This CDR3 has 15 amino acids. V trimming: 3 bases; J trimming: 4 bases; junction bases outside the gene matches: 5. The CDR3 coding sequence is TGCGCCAGCAGCTCGGACAGGGCTATCACCGGGGAGCTGTTTTTT. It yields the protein CASSSDRAITGELFF.

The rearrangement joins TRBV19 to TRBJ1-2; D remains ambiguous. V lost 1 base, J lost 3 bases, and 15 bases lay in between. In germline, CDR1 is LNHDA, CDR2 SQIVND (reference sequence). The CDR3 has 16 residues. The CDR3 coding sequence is TGTGCCAGTAGTATAGTTGGGCTTAGGATCGACTATGGCTACACCTTC. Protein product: CASSIVGLRIDYGYTF.

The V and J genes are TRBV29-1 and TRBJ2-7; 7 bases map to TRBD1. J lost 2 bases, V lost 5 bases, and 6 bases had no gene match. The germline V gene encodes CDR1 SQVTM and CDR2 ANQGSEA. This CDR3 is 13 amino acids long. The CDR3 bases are TGCAGCGTTCGAACCGGGACAGCCTACGAGCAGTACTTC. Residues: CSVRTGTAYEQYF.

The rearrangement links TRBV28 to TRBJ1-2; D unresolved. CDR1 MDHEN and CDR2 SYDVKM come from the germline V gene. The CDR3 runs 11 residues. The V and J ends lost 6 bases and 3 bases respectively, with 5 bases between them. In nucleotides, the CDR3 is TGTGCCAGCAGCCAATACTATGGCTACACCTTC. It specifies CASSQYYGYTF.

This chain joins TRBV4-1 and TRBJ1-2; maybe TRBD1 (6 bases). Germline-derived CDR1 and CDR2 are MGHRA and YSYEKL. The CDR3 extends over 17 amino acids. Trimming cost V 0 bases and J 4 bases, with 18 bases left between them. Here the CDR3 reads CASSQDEGTRRFYGYTF. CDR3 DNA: TGCGCCAGCAGCCAAGATGAGGGGACAAGGAGATTCTATGGCTACACCTTC.

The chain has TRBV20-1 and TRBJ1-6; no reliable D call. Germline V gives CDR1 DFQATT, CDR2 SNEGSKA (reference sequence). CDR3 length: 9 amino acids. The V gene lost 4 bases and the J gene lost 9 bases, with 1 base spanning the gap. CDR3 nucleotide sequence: TGCAGTGCTACTTCACCCCTCCACTTT. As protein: CSATSPLHF.

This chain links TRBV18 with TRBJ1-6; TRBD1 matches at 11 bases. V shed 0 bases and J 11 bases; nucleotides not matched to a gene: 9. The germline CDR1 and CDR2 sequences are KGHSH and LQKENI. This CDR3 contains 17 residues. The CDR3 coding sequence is TGTGCCAGCTCACCACCCGGACAGGGGGCGCGAAGTCCACCCCTCCACTTT. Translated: CASSPPGQGARSPPLHF.

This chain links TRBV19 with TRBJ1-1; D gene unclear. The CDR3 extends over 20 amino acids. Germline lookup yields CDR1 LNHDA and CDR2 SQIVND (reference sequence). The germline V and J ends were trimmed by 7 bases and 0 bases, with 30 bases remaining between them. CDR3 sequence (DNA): TGTGCCAGTATCCAAATCTTCCCCGATCACAGCGCCGAAATGAACACTGAAGCTTTCTTT. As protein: CASIQIFPDHSAEMNTEAFF.

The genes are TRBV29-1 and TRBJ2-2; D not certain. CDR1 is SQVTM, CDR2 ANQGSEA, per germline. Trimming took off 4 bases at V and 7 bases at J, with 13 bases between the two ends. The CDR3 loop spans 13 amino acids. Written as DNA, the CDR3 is TGCAGCGTTGTTTGGGGAAATGACGGGGAGCTGTTTTTT. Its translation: CSVVWGNDGELFF.